This TCR beta chain was obtained from a study of blood T cell repertoires in COVID-19 (dated by TCRdb to about 2020). Context from the whole study: Samples from collaborators originated in the United States, Italy and Spain and spanned both the acute and convalescent phases of COVID-19. The prospective study material was composed of cDNA or gDNA derived from T cells, B-cell-depleted T cells, or PBMCs. Deeply sampled blood TCRbeta repertoires from subjects exposed to, actively infected with, or recovered from COVID-19 were included in the dataset. A freely available public database, intended as a resource for researchers studying the immune response to SARS-CoV-2, is where the repertoires were released. Samples came from the ongoing ImmuneRACE study (first 160 participants) plus 1,254 subjects from 6 global collaborators. A de-identified subject ID, COVID-19 status, age in years and sex were almost always included in the sample metadata. Where HLA class I and class II types were available, the types were taken from metadata supplied by the sample provider, not from assay-based typing. Paper-wide results and their limitations: How much clinical and demographic metadata was included differed by source and by participant, and the metadata was provided uncurated.

TCRbeta CDR3 regions were amplified from genomic DNA using the immunoSEQ Assay, a bias-controlled multiplex PCR. In the source study's methods: Nucleated cell counts per sample were estimated from amplification of reference gene primers within the assay. To quantify the absolute abundance of each unique TCRbeta CDR3 rearrangement, sequence reads were collapsed and filtered. For each sample, productive Simpson clonality was calculated as the square root of Simpson's diversity index over productive rearrangements. TCRdb re-hosts the immuneACCESS table, in-frame sequences only. Its copies lack some clones; in the studies checked, an unresolved V gene accounts for under half of them, and the cause for the rest is not known. The V and J calls and clone size were taken over from that table, and D and trimming were inferred from the DNA. This sample comprises some 250,000 clones, less than 90% of them detected only once. The ten largest account for 12% of the sample.

One collaborating source in Seattle enrolled patients while the patients were actively infected and followed the patients over time throughout the course of disease. The collaborating institutions used their own protocols to collect whole blood in K2EDTA tubes. For TCRbeta analysis, collaborators shipped samples in one of three forms: frozen whole blood, isolated PBMCs, or DNA extracted from either of those sample types. For this clone: The specificity of this receptor is unknown. Per-base qualities were not stored, and no clone one base away is much larger.

Based on the germline V gene, the CDR1 and CDR2 sequences are SGHAT and FQNNGV. At the junction V is shortened by 6 bases and J by 6 bases; bases outside the gene matches: 5. From the cysteine through the phenylalanine, the CDR3 covers 13 amino acids. The CDR3 DNA has 39 bases and is translated from base 1. The sequencing sample was made of peripheral blood. The receptor comes from a woman aged 25 to 45 with COVID-19, enrolled during active disease. This receptor chain uses TRBV11-2 and TRBJ2-3, and 8 bases in between align with TRBD2. The nucleotide sequence is given as TGTGCCAGCAGTTCACGGGGGGGCGATACGCAGTATTTT. This encodes CASSSRGGDTQYF.